This record concerns one TCR beta chain sequence. This sample was included in a study of blood T cell repertoires in COVID-19. About the study: The samples span acute and convalescent COVID-19 from the United States, Italy and Spain. Sample material is recorded as cDNA or gDNA derived from T cells, B-cell-depleted T cells, or PBMCs.

Source study methods: Estimation of nucleated cell counts relied on the amplification of reference gene primers. Sequencing used immunoSEQ multiplex PCR; TCRdb keeps in-frame clones, though not all of them. D and trimming come from the DNA, and the V and J calls and clone size come from that table. The sample records about 71,000 clones, about 81% being singletons. The sample comprised peripheral blood. This TCR was recovered from an elderly woman with acute or convalescent COVID-19.

For the CDR3, the DNA is TGTGCCAGCAGTCCCTCCTGGACAGCTTATGGCTACACCTTC. Residues: CASSPSWTAYGYTF. This chain uses TRBV27 with TRBJ1-2; D perhaps matches TRBD1 (6 bases). V gave up 5 bases and J gave up 5 bases, with 15 bases separating them. This CDR3 has 14 amino acids. The germline V gene encodes CDR1 MNHEY and CDR2 SMNVEV (reference sequence).